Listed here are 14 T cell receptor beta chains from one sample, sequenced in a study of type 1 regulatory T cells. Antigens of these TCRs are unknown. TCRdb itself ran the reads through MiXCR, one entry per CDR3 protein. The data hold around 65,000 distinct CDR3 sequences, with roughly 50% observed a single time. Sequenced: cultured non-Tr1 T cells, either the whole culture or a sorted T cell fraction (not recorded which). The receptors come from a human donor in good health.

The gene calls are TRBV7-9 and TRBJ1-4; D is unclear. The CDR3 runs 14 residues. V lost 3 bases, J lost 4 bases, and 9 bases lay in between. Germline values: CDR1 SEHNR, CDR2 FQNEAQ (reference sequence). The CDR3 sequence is CASSFGGDNEKLFF. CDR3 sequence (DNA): TGTGCCAGCAGCTTCGGCGGCGATAATGAAAAACTGTTTTTT.

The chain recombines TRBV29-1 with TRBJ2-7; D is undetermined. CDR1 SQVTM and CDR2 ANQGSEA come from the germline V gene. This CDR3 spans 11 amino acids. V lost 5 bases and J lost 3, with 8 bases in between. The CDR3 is CSVWASYEQYF. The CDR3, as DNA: TGCAGCGTTTGGGCCAGCTACGAGCAGTACTTC.

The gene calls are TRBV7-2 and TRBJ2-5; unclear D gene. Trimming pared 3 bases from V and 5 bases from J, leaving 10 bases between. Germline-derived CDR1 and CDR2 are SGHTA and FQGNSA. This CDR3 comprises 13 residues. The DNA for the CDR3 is TGTGCCAGCAGCTTCGGCTCGGGCGAGACCCAGTACTTC. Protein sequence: CASSFGSGETQYF.

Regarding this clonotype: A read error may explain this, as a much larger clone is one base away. The chain's CDR3 is CASSQGGNTGELFF. Here the CDR3 DNA reads TGTGCCAGCAGCCAAGGGGGGAACACCGGGGAGCTGTTTTTT. The genes are TRBV3-1 and TRBJ2-2; D is unresolved. The V gene lost 1 base and the J gene lost 1 base, with 4 bases spanning the gap. The CDR3 is made up of 14 amino acids. Germline assignment: CDR1 LGHDT and CDR2 YNNKEL (reference sequence).

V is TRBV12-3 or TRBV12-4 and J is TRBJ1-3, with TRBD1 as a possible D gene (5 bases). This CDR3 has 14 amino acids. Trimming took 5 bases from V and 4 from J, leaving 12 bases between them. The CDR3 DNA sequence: TGTGCCAGCAGTCGAGGGGCACCCGGAAACACCATATATTTT. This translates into CASSRGAPGNTIYF.

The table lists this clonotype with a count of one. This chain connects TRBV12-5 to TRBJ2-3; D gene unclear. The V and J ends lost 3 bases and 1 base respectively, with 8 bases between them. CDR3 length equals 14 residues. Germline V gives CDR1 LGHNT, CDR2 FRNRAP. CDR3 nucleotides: TGTGCTAGTGGTTTAGGCCCTCGCACAGATACGCAGTATTTT. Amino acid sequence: CASGLGPRTDTQYF.

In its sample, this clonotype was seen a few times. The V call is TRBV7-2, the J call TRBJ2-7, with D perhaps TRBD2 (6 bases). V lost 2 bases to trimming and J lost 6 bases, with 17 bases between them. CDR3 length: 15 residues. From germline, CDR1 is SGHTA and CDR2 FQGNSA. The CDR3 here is CASSLRQHGGAEQYF. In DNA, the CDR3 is TGTGCCAGCAGCTTACGACAACACGGCGGGGCCGAGCAGTACTTC.

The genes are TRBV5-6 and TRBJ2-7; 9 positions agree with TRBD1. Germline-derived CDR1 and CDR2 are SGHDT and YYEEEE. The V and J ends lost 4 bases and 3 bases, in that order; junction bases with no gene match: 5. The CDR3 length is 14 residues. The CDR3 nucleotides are TGTGCCAGCAGCCCGGAGGGACAGGGCTACGAGCAGTACTTC. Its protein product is CASSPEGQGYEQYF.

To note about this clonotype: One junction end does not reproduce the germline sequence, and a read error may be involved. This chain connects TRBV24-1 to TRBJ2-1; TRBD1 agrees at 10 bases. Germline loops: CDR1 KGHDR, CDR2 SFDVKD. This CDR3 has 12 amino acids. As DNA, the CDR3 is TGTGCCACCAGTGAGCCCGGGACAGGGGCCTCCTTC. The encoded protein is CATSEPGTGASF.

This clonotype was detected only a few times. As DNA, the CDR3 is TGCAGTGCTAGAGATCCGACAGCACTTGGGACCAAAGAGACCCAGTACTTC. Protein: CSARDPTALGTKETQYF. The chain couples TRBV20-1 to TRBJ2-5; perhaps D is TRBD1 or TRBD2 (5 bases each). This CDR3 spans 17 amino acids. Per the germline V gene, CDR1 is DFQATT and CDR2 is SNEGSKA (reference sequence). Trimming shortened V by 0 bases and J by 3 bases, and 20 bases separated the two germline ends.

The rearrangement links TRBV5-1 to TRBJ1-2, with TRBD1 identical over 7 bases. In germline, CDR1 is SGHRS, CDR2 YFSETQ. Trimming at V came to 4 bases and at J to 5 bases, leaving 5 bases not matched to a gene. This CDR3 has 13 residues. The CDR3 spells CASSEGQTYGYTF. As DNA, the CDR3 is TGCGCCAGCAGCGAGGGACAGACATATGGCTACACCTTC.

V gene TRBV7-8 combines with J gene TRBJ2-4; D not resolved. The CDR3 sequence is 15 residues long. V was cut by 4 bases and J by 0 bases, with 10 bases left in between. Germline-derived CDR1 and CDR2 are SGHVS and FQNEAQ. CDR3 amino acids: CASSSQGLAKNIQYF. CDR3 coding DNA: TGTGCCAGCAGCTCACAAGGATTAGCCAAAAACATTCAGTACTTC.

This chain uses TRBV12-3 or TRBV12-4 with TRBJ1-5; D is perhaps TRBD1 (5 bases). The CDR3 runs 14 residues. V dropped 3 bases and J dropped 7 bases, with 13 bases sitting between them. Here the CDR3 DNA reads TGTGCCAGCAGTTTCTCCAGGGTCAGGCAGCCCCAGCATTTT. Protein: CASSFSRVRQPQHF.

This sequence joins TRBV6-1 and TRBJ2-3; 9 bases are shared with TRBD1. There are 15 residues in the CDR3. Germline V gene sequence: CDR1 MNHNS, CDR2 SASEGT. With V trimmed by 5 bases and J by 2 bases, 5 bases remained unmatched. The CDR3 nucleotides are TGTGCCAGCAGTCGGTACAGGGGGCCCACAGATACGCAGTATTTT. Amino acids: CASSRYRGPTDTQYF.